Given below is one TCR beta chain in context. The antigen is not known. The CDR3 contains 16 residues. CDR1 MGHRA and CDR2 YSYEKL come from the germline V gene. The J segment lost 4 bases and the V segment lost 4 bases, leaving 4 bases of the junction unmatched. This entry belongs to a study of cytomegalovirus exposure and HLA in healthy donors. About the research overall: Earlier results showed almost 120 million unique TCR beta sequences derived from 150 million to 200 million T cells.

This PCR relied on a set of 60 Vbeta primers and 13 Jbeta primers. Clones were read by immunoSEQ multiplex PCR, and TCRdb kept only the in-frame ones, dropping some. The sample yields about 210,000 clones, around 79% seen once. Study results and caveats: It was shown in a later analysis that HLA-associated TCR beta chains were more clonally expanded than other, equally common chains. As was reported, the classifier diagnosed cytomegalovirus status with high specificity and sensitivity. The listing of roughly 160 TCR beta chains classed them as cytomegalovirus-associated.

The sequence was obtained from a male donor in good health and CMV-seronegative. Sequenced material: PBMCs. The chain has TRBV4-1 and TRBJ2-7, with TRBD2 identical over 16 bases. The CDR3 DNA follows: TGCGCCAGCAGCCCAGAGGGACTAGCGGGAGGGTACGAGCAGTACTTC. Its protein is CASSPEGLAGGYEQYF.